One sample yielded the 15 T cell receptor beta chains listed below, sequenced in a study of cytomegalovirus exposure and HLA in healthy donors. The protocol was immunoSEQ multiplex PCR, while the TCRdb copy is restricted to in-frame clones and leaves out a portion. The data contain 200,000 or so clones, about four fifths of them singletons. The sequencing sample was made of PBMCs. These receptors were obtained from a man younger than 35 in good health and CMV-seropositive.

The CDR3 region is CASSLARQIGEGYTF. The DNA for the CDR3 is TGTGCCAGCAGCTTAGCCCGACAGATCGGAGAGGGCTACACCTTC. The chain links TRBV7-8 to TRBJ1-2; perhaps TRBD1 as D (5 bases). Trimming pared 0 bases from V and 8 bases from J, leaving 16 bases between. Germline V gives CDR1 SGHVS, CDR2 FQNEAQ. This CDR3 comprises 15 residues.

This clone has just one count. The chain links TRBV4-3 to TRBJ2-2; TRBD1 might be the D (5 bases). The CDR3 runs to 16 residues. Trimming pared 0 bases from V and 4 bases from J, leaving 12 bases between. The germline V gene encodes CDR1 LGHNA and CDR2 YSLEER. The DNA of the CDR3 is TGCGCCAGCAGCCAAGATGGGGCTAGATCCACCGGGGAGCTGTTTTTT. Translation: CASSQDGARSTGELFF.

The CDR3 reads CAWSADSRYQPQHF. The CDR3 bases are TGTGCCTGGAGTGCAGACAGCCGTTATCAGCCCCAGCATTTT. V usage is TRBV30 and J usage is TRBJ1-5; D may be TRBD1 (5 bases). Germline-derived CDR1 and CDR2 are GTSNPN and SVGIG (reference sequence). The CDR3 runs to 14 residues. V was cut by 1 base and J by 5 bases, with 12 bases left in between.

The chain has TRBV28 and TRBJ1-5; the D is unclear. Per the germline V gene, CDR1 is MDHEN and CDR2 is SYDVKM. Trimming shortened V by 8 bases and J by 1 base, and 12 bases separated the two germline ends. The CDR3 totals 14 residues. CDR3 region: CASRLPQSNQPQHF. The CDR3 DNA follows: TGTGCCAGCCGCCTCCCACAGAGCAATCAGCCCCAGCATTTT.

This rearrangement joins TRBV25-1 to TRBJ1-1; D possibly corresponds to TRBD1 (5 bases). The CDR3 length is 13 residues. The ends were cut back, 4 bases at V and 6 bases at J, with 12 bases in the middle. CDR1 is MGHDK and CDR2 is SYGVNS in the germline V gene. The CDR3 spells CASSAGTPAEAFF. The CDR3 DNA follows: TGTGCCAGCAGTGCAGGGACTCCCGCTGAAGCTTTCTTT.

The chain employs TRBV19 and TRBJ2-2; TRBD2 agrees at 7 bases. Germline CDR1 reads LNHDA; CDR2 reads SQIVND (reference sequence). The CDR3 has 14 amino acids. V shed 9 bases and J 2 bases; nucleotides not matched to a gene: 6. This chain's CDR3 is CASGGTPNTGELFF. As DNA, the CDR3 is TGTGCCAGCGGGGGGACCCCAAACACCGGGGAGCTGTTTTTT.

V usage is TRBV5-1 and J usage is TRBJ1-1; a weak D match, TRBD1 (5 bases). Germline V gene lookup returns CDR1 SGHRS and CDR2 YFSETQ. The V and J ends lost 1 base and 1 base respectively, with 17 bases between them. This CDR3 has 17 amino acids. Here the CDR3 DNA reads TGCGCCAGCAGCTTGAGCCGGACGACAGCCCCGAACACTGAAGCTTTCTTT. The encoded protein is CASSLSRTTAPNTEAFF.

DNA of the CDR3: TGCGCCAGCAGCTTGGGGGGCGGGAGTCACAATGAGCAGTTCTTC. It translates to CASSLGGGSHNEQFF. The J gene is TRBJ2-1, the V gene TRBV5-1, with 7 bases fitting TRBD2. Unmatched junction bases numbered 5, after V lost 0 bases and J lost 5 bases. The V gene's germline CDR1 is SGHRS and CDR2 YFSETQ. This CDR3 is built from 15 residues. Based on the CDR3 plus reference TRBV5-1 and TRBJ2-1, the full variable domain is KAGVTQTPRYLIKTRGQQVTLSCSPISGHRSVSWYQQTPGQGLQFLFEYFSETQRNKGNFPGRFSGRQFSNSRSEMNVSTLELGDSALYLCASSLGGGSHNEQFFGPGTRLTVL.

CDR3 coding DNA: TGCGCCAGCAGCTTTAGCGGGAGGGTCGCAGATACGCAGTATTTT. Protein sequence: CASSFSGRVADTQYF. The rearrangement joins TRBV5-1 to TRBJ2-3, with 11 positions matching TRBD2. J was trimmed by 4 bases and V by 2 bases; bases with no gene match: 3. The germline V gene encodes CDR1 SGHRS and CDR2 YFSETQ. The CDR3 runs 15 residues.

The sample holds one count of this clone. The DNA for the CDR3 is TGTGCCAGCTCACAAGACAGGGGGAGTGGTGGCTACACCTTC. Translation gives CASSQDRGSGGYTF. The gene calls are TRBV18 and TRBJ1-2; 9 bases align to TRBD1. The CDR3 covers 14 residues. The V gene end was trimmed by 4 bases and the J gene end by 7 bases; junction bases not matched to a gene: 7. Germline-derived CDR1 and CDR2 are KGHSH and LQKENI.

This clone has only a few counts. The chain joins TRBV9 to TRBJ1-4; a weak D match, TRBD1 (5 bases). Germline CDR1 and CDR2: SGDLS and YYNGEE. V dropped 2 bases and J dropped 4 bases, with 6 bases sitting between them. The CDR3 spans 13 residues. The chain's CDR3 is CASSVDSNEKLFF. CDR3 coding DNA: TGTGCCAGCAGCGTTGACAGTAATGAAAAACTGTTTTTT.

The V and J genes are TRBV28 and TRBJ2-7, with 9 bases that match TRBD1. CDR1 and CDR2 (germline): MDHEN, SYDVKM. This CDR3 region has 15 residues. The trim removed 6 bases at V and 7 bases at J, leaving 13 bases unmatched. CDR3: CASRGGTGWFGEQYF. CDR3 sequence (DNA): TGTGCCAGCAGGGGCGGGACAGGGTGGTTCGGGGAGCAGTACTTC.

This clone was counted only a few times. The chain is built from TRBV7-3 and TRBJ2-3; tentative D call: TRBD1 (6 bases). This CDR3 spans 13 amino acids. V was trimmed by 1 base and J by 6 bases, leaving 8 bases between them. Per germline, CDR1 SGHTA and CDR2 FQGTGA. CDR3 region: CASSLKGDDTQYF. The DNA for the CDR3 is TGTGCCAGCAGCTTAAAGGGGGATGATACGCAGTATTTT. Filled out from reference TRBV7-3 and TRBJ2-3, the complete variable domain reads GAGVSQTPSNKVTEKGKYVELRCDPISGHTALYWYRQSLGQGPEFLIYFQGTGAADDSGLPNDRFFAVRPEGSVSTLKIQRTERGDSAVYLCASSLKGDDTQYFGPGTRLTVL.

The chain carries TRBV4-2 and TRBJ1-5; no clear D. Germline CDR1 reads LGHNA; CDR2 reads YNFKEQ. The CDR3 consists of 13 residues. The V and J ends lost 0 bases and 8 bases respectively, with 8 bases between them. The DNA of the CDR3 is TGTGCCAGCAGCCAAGATCTCGGTGAGCCCCAGCATTTT. Amino acids: CASSQDLGEPQHF.

V and J are TRBV29-1 and TRBJ2-1; 11 nucleotides match TRBD2. J gave up 9 bases and V 5 bases, and 12 bases lay outside the gene matches. The CDR3 is 15 residues long. Germline CDR1 is SQVTM and CDR2 is ANQGSEA. The DNA for the CDR3 is TGCAGCGTTCAACCTTTAGCGGGAGGGAGTAGTGAGCAGTTCTTC. Residues: CSVQPLAGGSSEQFF.